These T cell receptor beta chains were read from a single sample in a study of cytomegalovirus exposure and HLA in healthy donors. Clones were read by immunoSEQ multiplex PCR, and TCRdb kept only the in-frame ones, dropping some. This table holds 150,000 to 250,000 clones, roughly four fifths found once. What was sequenced was PBMCs. The receptors stem from a boy aged 2 to 10 in good health and CMV-seronegative. CDR3s include the opening cysteine and the closing phenylalanine or tryptophan. Each record gives: V gene, J gene, clone size, CDR3 protein. Clone size is shown for a subset of rows, as once, few, many or a class of expanded clone.

TRBV7-3	TRBJ2-1	-	CASSIRGPGGDNEQFF
TRBV4-1	TRBJ1-1	-	CASSQARGDTEAFF
TRBV6-5	TRBJ2-1	-	CASSPTGNSYNEQFF
TRBV11-2	TRBJ1-5	-	CASSLAAGFNQPQHF
TRBV4-3	TRBJ1-1	-	CASSQVAGFTEAFF
TRBV18	TRBJ2-7	few	CASSPPSLAGEQYF
TRBV15	TRBJ1-1	-	CATSTGDMNTEAFF
TRBV7-2	TRBJ2-4	-	CASSLIRGGKNIQYF
TRBV9	TRBJ1-4	-	CASSGGPGTGGGGTNEKLFF
TRBV5-6	TRBJ2-3	-	CASSSRLAGGPDTQYF
TRBV4-2	-	few	CASSPSLAGDEQYF
TRBV5-1	TRBJ2-3	-	CASSGLAGTADTQYF
TRBV10-3	TRBJ2-3	few	CAISESGGGPLADTQYF
TRBV11-3	TRBJ2-1	-	CASSLTDRDEQFF
TRBV6-6	TRBJ2-2	-	CASSYWDSPTGELFF
TRBV7-2	TRBJ1-1	-	CASSYVPGQGQNTEAFF
TRBV6-6	TRBJ1-1	-	CASSYVMGHLNTEAFF
TRBV5-1	TRBJ1-4	few	CASSFLPIQVKREKLFF
TRBV15	TRBJ2-5	-	CATSRRQETQYF
TRBV4-1	TRBJ2-3	-	CASSQGLAGGSTDTQYF
TRBV4-1	TRBJ2-2	-	CASSQQNRGHGGELFF
TRBV7-9	TRBJ1-2	once	CSSSSLGQPYGYTF
TRBV9	TRBJ1-1	few	CASSVAMTNTEAFF
TRBV5-4	TRBJ2-7	-	CASSQSASEQYF
TRBV4-3	TRBJ1-1	few	CASSQGYSVNTEAFF
TRBV7-9	TRBJ2-3	once	CASSFGGTDTQYF
TRBV6-5	TRBJ1-1	-	CASRQGRFGEAFF
TRBV7-3	TRBJ1-1	-	CASSLRGANTEAFF
TRBV11-1	TRBJ2-5	few	CASSPDRGVSETQYF
TRBV15	TRBJ2-7	-	CATSRGGGSYEQYF
TRBV9	TRBJ1-2	-	CASSPHRDVSYGYTF
TRBV9	TRBJ2-1	-	CASSVGQGVWNEQFF